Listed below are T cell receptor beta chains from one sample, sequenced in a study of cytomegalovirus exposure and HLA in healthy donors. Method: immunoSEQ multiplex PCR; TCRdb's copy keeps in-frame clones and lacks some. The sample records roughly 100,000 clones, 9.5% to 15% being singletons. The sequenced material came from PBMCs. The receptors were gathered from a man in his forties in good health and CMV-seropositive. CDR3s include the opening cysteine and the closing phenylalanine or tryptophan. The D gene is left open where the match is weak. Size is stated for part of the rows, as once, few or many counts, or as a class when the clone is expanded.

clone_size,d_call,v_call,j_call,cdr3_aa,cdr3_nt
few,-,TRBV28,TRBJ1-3,CASSSHTAGNTIYF,TGTGCCAGCAGTTCCCACACAGCTGGAAACACCATATATTTT
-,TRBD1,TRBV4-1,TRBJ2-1,CASSQTGTAEGEQFF,TGCGCCAGCAGCCAAACCGGGACAGCTGAGGGTGAGCAGTTCTTC
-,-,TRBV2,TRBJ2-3,CASMRRRTSTDTQYF,TGTGCCAGCATGAGGCGGAGAACTAGCACAGATACGCAGTATTTT
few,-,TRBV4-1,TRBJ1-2,CASSQDRAGYTF,TGCGCCAGCAGCCAAGACAGGGCTGGCTACACCTTC
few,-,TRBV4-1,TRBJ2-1,CASSQETLGNEQFF,TGCGCCAGCAGCCAAGAAACTCTAGGAAATGAGCAGTTCTTC
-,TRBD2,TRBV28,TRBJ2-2,CASIRASGSGGELFF,TGTGCCAGCATTAGGGCTAGCGGGAGCGGCGGGGAGCTGTTTTTT
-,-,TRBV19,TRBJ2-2,CASRSSSVTNTGELFF,TGTGCCAGTAGATCCAGTTCTGTTACGAACACCGGGGAGCTGTTTTTT
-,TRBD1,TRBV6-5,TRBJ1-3,CASSPRQGAGNTIYF,TGTGCCAGCAGTCCTAGACAGGGGGCTGGAAACACCATATATTTT
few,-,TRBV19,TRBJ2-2,CASTDLSRGTGELFF,TGTGCCAGTACCGACCTTAGCAGAGGGACCGGGGAGCTGTTTTTT
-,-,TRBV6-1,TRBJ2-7,CASSASGLYEQYF,TGTGCCAGCAGTGCGTCAGGCCTCTACGAGCAGTACTTC
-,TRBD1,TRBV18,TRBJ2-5,CASSQGAGETQYF,TGTGCCAGCTCACAGGGGGCTGGAGAGACCCAGTACTTC
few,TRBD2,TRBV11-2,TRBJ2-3,CASSDNRLAGVSDTQYF,TGTGCCAGCAGCGATAATCGACTAGCGGGAGTATCAGATACGCAGTATTTT
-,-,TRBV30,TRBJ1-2,CAWRTPGTTEDYGYTF,TGTGCCTGGAGAACCCCCGGGACAACCGAGGACTATGGCTACACCTTC
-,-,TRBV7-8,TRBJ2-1,CASSLGAAAPLNEQFF,TGTGCCAGCAGCTTAGGAGCTGCGGCCCCCCTCAATGAGCAGTTCTTC
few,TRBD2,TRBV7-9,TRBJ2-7,CASSLTGLTYEQYF,TGTGCCAGCAGCCTAACGGGACTAACCTACGAGCAGTACTTC
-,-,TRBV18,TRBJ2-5,CASSLGRGQQETQYF,TGTGCCAGCTCCCTAGGCCGCGGACAGCAAGAGACCCAGTACTTC
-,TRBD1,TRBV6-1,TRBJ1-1,CASSPGGTEAFF,TGTGCCAGTTCTCCAGGGGGCACTGAAGCTTTCTTT
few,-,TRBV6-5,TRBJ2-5,CASSWVLPGRGETQYF,TGTGCCAGCAGTTGGGTCCTCCCGGGAAGAGGAGAGACCCAGTACTTC
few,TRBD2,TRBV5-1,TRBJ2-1,CASSWGTLAGGVRNEQFF,TGCGCCAGCAGCTGGGGGACCCTAGCGGGAGGTGTGCGCAATGAGCAGTTCTTC
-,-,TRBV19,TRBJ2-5,CASKAGGVETQYF,TGTGCCAGTAAGGCCGGGGGTGTGGAGACCCAGTACTTC
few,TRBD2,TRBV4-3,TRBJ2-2,CASSQDRAGGPNGELFF,TGCGCCAGCAGCCAAGATCGAGCGGGAGGGCCAAACGGGGAGCTGTTTTTT
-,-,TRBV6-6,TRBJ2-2,CASSYAVANTGELFF,TGTGCCAGCAGTTATGCGGTTGCGAACACCGGGGAGCTGTTTTTT
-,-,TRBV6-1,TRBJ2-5,CASKGTKETQYF,TGTGCCAGCAAAGGGACAAAAGAGACCCAGTACTTC
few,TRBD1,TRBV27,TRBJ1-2,CASSTGTALYGYTF,TGTGCCAGCAGCACCGGGACAGCCCTCTATGGCTACACCTTC
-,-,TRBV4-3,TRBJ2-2,CASSQEPARLGWTGELFF,TGCGCCAGCAGCCAAGAGCCGGCCCGACTAGGGTGGACCGGGGAGCTGTTTTTT
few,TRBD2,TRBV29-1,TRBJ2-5,CSVGGTSGRETQYF,TGCAGCGTTGGTGGGACTAGCGGGAGGGAGACCCAGTACTTC
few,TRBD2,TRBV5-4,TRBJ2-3,CASSILAGGPADTQYF,TGTGCCAGCAGCATTCTAGCGGGAGGGCCAGCAGATACGCAGTATTTT
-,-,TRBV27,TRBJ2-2,CASRQAGELFF,TGTGCCAGCAGGCAGGCCGGGGAGCTGTTTTTT
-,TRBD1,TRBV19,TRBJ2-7,CASSNRQGFEHYEQYF,TGTGCCAGTAGCAACAGACAGGGTTTCGAGCATTACGAGCAGTACTTC
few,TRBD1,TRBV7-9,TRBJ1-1,CASSLAGGTGITEAFF,TGTGCCAGCAGCTTAGCGGGGGGGACAGGGATCACTGAAGCTTTCTTT
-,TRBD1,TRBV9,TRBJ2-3,CASSVQAGGGLLPTDTQYF,TGTGCCAGCAGCGTCCAAGCAGGGGGTGGCCTCCTTCCCACAGATACGCAGTATTTT
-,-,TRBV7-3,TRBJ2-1,CASSLERALVNEQFF,TGTGCCAGCAGCTTAGAGAGGGCCCTCGTCAATGAGCAGTTCTTC
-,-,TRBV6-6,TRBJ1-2,CASSALGHLGYTF,TGTGCCAGCAGTGCCCTGGGACACCTTGGCTACACCTTC
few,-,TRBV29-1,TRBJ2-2,CSALDRNTGELFF,TGCAGCGCGTTGGACAGGAACACCGGGGAGCTGTTTTTT
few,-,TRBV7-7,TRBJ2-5,CASSFGETQYF,TGTGCCAGCAGCTTCGGGGAGACCCAGTACTTC
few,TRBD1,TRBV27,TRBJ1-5,CASSPRDRGDYQPQHF,TGTGCCAGCAGTCCGCGGGACAGGGGGGATTATCAGCCCCAGCATTTT
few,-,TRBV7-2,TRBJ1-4,CASSSRGGPNEKLFF,TGTGCCAGCAGCTCCAGAGGGGGACCTAATGAAAAACTGTTTTTT